This T cell receptor beta chain is drawn from a study of monozygotic twins with inflammatory bowel disease. Concerning this clonotype: Its antigen is not identified.

The CDR3 runs to 16 residues. CDR1 is SGHRS and CDR2 is YFSETQ in the germline V gene. Points from the study as a whole: Researchers report that IBD patients shared fewer clonotypes with others than healthy twins, especially amid disease activity. Possibly because of limited power, concordant and discordant twins showed no difference in repertoire similarity. Discrimination among different T cell subtypes was not achievable.

TCRdb reprocessed the 5' RACE reads and reports one entry per CDR3 protein, with no DNA. The table lists a few hundred thousand distinct CDR3 sequences. Sequenced input: blood. The gene calls are TRBV5-1 and TRBJ1-2; there is no DNA to check the TCRdb D call of TRBD1. The clonotype was recovered from a human donor with ulcerative colitis or Crohn's disease, or a healthy co-twin of an affected twin (not recorded which). CDR3 sequence reads: CASSAVRDRGNYGYTF.